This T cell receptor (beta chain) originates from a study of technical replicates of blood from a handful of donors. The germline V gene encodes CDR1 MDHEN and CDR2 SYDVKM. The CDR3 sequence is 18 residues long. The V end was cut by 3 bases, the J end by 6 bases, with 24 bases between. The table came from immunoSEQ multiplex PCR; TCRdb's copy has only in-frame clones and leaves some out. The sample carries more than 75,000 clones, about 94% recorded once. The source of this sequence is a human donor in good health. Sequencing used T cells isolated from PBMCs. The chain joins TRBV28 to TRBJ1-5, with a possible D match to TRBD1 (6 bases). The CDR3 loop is CASSFIWFSEQGSQPQHF. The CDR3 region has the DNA TGTGCCAGCAGTTTTATTTGGTTCTCGGAACAGGGAAGTCAGCCCCAGCATTTT.